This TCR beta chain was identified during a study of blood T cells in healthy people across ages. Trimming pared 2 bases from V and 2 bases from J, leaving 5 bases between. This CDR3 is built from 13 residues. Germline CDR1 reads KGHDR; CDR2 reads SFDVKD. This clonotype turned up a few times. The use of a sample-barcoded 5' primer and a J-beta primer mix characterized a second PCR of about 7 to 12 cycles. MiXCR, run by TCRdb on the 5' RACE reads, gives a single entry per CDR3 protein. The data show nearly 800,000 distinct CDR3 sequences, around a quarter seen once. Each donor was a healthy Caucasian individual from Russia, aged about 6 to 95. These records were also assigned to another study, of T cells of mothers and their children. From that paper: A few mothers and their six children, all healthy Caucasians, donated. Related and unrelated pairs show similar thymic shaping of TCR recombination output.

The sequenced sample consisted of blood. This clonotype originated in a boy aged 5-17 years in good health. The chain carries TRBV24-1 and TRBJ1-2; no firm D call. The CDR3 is CATSDWQNYGYTF. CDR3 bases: TGTGCCACCAGTGATTGGCAGAACTATGGCTACACCTTC.